This T cell receptor beta chain emerged from a study of technical replicates of blood from several donors. Clones were read by immunoSEQ multiplex PCR, and TCRdb kept only the in-frame ones, dropping some. Of 65,000 to 95,000 clones in the sample, about 97% were seen once. The CDR3 length is 11 residues. Germline V lookup: CDR1 MDHEN, CDR2 SYDVKM. To note about this clone: At one end, the junction sequence differs from germline, possibly due to a read error.

The sequence derives from a human donor in good health. This sequence joins TRBV28 and TRBJ2-7, with D tentatively TRBD1 (6 bases). The sequenced sample was T cells isolated from PBMCs. CDR3 in DNA: TGTGCCAGCAGCCACTCAGGGGTTGGGGACTTC. Its protein is CASSHSGVGDF.